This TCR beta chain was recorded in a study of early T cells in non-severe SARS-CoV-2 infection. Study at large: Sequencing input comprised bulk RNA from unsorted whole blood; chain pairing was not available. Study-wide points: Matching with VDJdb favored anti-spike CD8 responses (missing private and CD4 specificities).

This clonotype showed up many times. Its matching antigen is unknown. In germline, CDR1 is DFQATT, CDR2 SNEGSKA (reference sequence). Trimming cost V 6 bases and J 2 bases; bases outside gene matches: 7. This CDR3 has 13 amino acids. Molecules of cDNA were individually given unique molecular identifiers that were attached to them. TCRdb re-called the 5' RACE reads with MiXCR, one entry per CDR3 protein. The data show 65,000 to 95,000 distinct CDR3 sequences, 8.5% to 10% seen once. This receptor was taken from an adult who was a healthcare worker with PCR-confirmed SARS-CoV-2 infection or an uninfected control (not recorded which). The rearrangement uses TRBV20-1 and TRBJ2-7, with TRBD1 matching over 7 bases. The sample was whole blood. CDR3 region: CSATQGRAYEQYF. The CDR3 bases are TGCAGTGCGACACAGGGGCGAGCCTACGAGCAGTACTTC.